This entry features one T cell receptor beta chain sequence. This specimen comes from a study of T cell repertoires in cytomegalovirus infection. Each CDR3 protein gets one entry after TCRdb re-called the reads with MiXCR. The sample has more than 400,000 distinct CDR3 sequences, more than 25% seen once. The source material was PBMCs. This clonotype originated in a human donor in good health (CMV status not recorded). Some clones in this sample may be carry-over from other donors' samples.

CDR3 protein: CASKKGKETQYF. In DNA form, the CDR3 reads TGTGCCAGCAAGAAGGGGAAGGAGACCCAGTACTTC. V and J are TRBV6-5 and TRBJ2-5; a weak D match, TRBD1 (5 bases). CDR1 and CDR2 (germline): MNHEY, SVGAGI. The CDR3 covers 12 residues. V lost 7 bases to trimming and J lost 5 bases, with 11 bases between them.